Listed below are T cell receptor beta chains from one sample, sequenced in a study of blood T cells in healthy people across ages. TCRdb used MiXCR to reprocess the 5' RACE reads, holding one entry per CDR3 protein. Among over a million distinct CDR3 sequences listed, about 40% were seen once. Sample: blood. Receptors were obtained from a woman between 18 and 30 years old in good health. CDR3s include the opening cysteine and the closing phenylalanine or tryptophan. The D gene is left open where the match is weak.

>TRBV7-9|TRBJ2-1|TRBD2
CASSSTSGGDRSYNEQFF
TGTGCCAGCAGCTCGACTAGCGGGGGGGACCGCTCCTACAATGAGCAGTTCTTC
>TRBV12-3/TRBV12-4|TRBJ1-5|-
CASRKGGQPQHF
TGTGCCAGCAGAAAGGGTGGTCAGCCCCAGCATTTT
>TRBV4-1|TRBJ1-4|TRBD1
CASSQDGTETNEKLFF
TGCGCCAGCAGCCAAGATGGGACAGAGACTAATGAAAAACTGTTTTTT
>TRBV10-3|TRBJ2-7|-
CAIGTQDSYEQYF
TGTGCCATTGGTACACAGGACAGCTACGAGCAGTACTTC
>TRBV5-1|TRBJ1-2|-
CASTETIRNYGYTF
TGCGCCAGCACCGAAACTATCCGAAACTATGGCTACACCTTC
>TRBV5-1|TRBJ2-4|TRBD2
CASSFSGGGTKNIQYF
TGCGCCAGCAGCTTCAGCGGGGGGGGGACCAAAAACATTCAGTACTTC
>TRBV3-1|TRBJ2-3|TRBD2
CASSQDPAGAPHTQYF
TGTGCCAGCAGCCAAGATCCAGCGGGGGCTCCCCATACGCAGTATTTT
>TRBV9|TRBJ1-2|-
CASSRPGGGGYTF
TGTGCCAGCAGCCGGCCCGGGGGTGGGGGCTACACCTTC
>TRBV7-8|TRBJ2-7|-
CASSLAWRESSYNEQYF
TGTGCCAGCAGCTTAGCGTGGAGGGAGAGCTCCTACAATGAGCAGTACTTC
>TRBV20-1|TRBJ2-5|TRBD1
CSARRSDRVRVQETQYF
TGCAGTGCTAGAAGATCCGACAGGGTAAGGGTCCAAGAGACCCAGTACTTC